These T cell receptor beta chains were read from a single sample in a study of OX40 agonist ivuxolimab in advanced cancers. Profiling relied on immunoSEQ multiplex PCR, and the TCRdb table lists in-frame clones only, not all of them. This table holds roughly 50,000 clones, about 87% found once. Sequenced material: CD4+ or CD8+ T cells sorted from blood, taken in a trial of the OX40 agonist ivuxolimab. These TCRs come from an adult with an advanced solid tumor such as melanoma, head and neck, liver or kidney cancer. CDR3s include the opening cysteine and the closing phenylalanine or tryptophan. Each record gives: CDR3 length, V gene, CDR3 protein.

15 TRBV7-2 CASSFGRSSYNEQFF
14 TRBV27 CASSLWTGGGELFF
15 TRBV7-2 CASSSPGGARVEQYF
13 TRBV30 CAWSGGRVSEQYF
14 TRBV19 CASSMSRILREQYF
15 TRBV14 CASSQGRGKGETQYF
12 TRBV5-6 CASSLAGFEAFF
13 TRBV6-1 CASRHRDDYGYTF
12 TRBV15 CATSNSNQPQHF
15 TRBV6-5 CASSDYRGRDYGYTF
11 TRBV6-1 CASRYQETQYF
15 TRBV5-1 CASSPTGQGNTEAFF
17 TRBV14 CASSQTGSLSGLETQYF
14 TRBV10-2 CATSGNRDTGELFF
15 TRBV6-6 CASILSQGVNTEAFF
11 TRBV20-1 CSVSDGDEQFF
16 TRBV7-3 CASSLFGTANTGELFF
16 TRBV9 CASTRALLRQGGGYTF
16 TRBV7-8 CASSIRRDALYNEQFF
12 TRBV10-2 CASRLSYNEQFF
15 TRBV5-1 CASSLVTGTNEKLFF
13 TRBV10-3 CAIRPTGVGGYTF
13 TRBV15 CATSRDEGILEHF
13 TRBV7-3 CASSLDTGETQYF
12 TRBV5-1 CASSLPDYGYTF
18 TRBV16 CASSQWGGFGTEAYEQYF
14 TRBV19 CASSIDQTQSGYTF
12 TRBV7-9 CASSLEGRATNF
18 TRBV19 CASSMAVGGTGGTDTQYF
10 TRBV20-1 CSPFSDTQYF
13 TRBV19 CASSISRRETQYF
14 TRBV6-5 CASSIRGGTDTQYF
16 TRBV7-8 CASSPGPTRSLYEQYF
14 TRBV7-2 CASSLGGQYEKLFF
15 TRBV5-4 CASTKGLAGEDTQYF
13 TRBV4-1 CASSNLGDNEQFF
15 TRBV7-9 CASSFLQGASYEQYF
13 TRBV7-3 CASSSQDRKEAFF
12 TRBV7-2 CASSSSSYEQYF
11 TRBV28 CASETRQRAFF
17 TRBV14 CASSQEKLAGISYEQYF
13 TRBV14 CASSRQNSYEQYF
14 TRBV29-1 CSASPGTSGETQYF
15 TRBV7-9 CASSFTTGESNGYTF
16 TRBV11-2 CASSFPPGGPQETQYF
13 TRBV6-5 CASRMPGISEQFF